The clone carrying this T cell receptor beta chain was found a few times. Use of 60 Vbeta and 13 Jbeta primers characterized the PCR. Clones were read by immunoSEQ multiplex PCR, and TCRdb kept only the in-frame ones, dropping some. The data hold 100,000 or so clones, with around three quarters observed a single time. Germline V gene sequence: CDR1 MNHEY, CDR2 SVGAGI. The V end lost 5 bases, the J end lost 13 bases, and 11 bases lay between the germline ends. The CDR3 sequence is 11 residues long. The data were taken from a study of cytomegalovirus exposure and HLA in healthy donors. The chain combines TRBV6-5 with TRBJ1-4; maybe TRBD1 (6 bases). The material sequenced was PBMCs. The TCR comes from a female donor in good health and CMV-seropositive. CDR3: CASSGGARLFF. CDR3 in DNA: TGTGCCAGCAGTGGGGGGGCGCGACTGTTTTTT.